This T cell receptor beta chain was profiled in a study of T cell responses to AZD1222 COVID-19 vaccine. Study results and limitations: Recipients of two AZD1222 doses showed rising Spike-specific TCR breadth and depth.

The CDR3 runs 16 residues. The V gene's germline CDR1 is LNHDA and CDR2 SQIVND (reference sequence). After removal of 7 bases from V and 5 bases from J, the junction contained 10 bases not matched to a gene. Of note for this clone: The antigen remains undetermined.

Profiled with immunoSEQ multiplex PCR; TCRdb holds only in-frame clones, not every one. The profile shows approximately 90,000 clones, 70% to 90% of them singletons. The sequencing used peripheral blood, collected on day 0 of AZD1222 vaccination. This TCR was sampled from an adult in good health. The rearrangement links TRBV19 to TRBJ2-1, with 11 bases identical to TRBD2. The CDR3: CASKTAGTSGHNEQFF. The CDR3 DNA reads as TGTGCCAGTAAAACAGCCGGGACTAGCGGACACAATGAGCAGTTCTTC.